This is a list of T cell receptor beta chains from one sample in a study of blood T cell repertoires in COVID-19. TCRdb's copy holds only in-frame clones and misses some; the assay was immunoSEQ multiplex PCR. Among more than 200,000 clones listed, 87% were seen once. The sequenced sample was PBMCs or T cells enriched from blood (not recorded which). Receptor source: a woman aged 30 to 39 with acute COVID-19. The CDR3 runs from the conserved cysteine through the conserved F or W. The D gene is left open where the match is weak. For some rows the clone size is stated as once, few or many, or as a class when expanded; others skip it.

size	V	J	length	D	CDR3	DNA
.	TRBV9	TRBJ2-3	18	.	CASSVGPLLGLGTDTQYF	TGTGCCAGCAGCGTAGGGCCCCTCTTGGGGCTGGGCACAGATACGCAGTATTTT
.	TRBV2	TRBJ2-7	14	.	CASSLDSSSYEQYF	TGTGCCAGCAGTTTGGACAGCAGCTCCTACGAGCAGTACTTC
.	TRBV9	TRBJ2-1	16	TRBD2	CASSVGALAGDYEQFF	TGTGCCAGCAGCGTAGGGGCGCTAGCGGGAGACTATGAGCAGTTCTTC
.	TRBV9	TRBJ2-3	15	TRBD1	CASSAGQGEADTQYF	TGTGCCAGCAGCGCGGGACAGGGAGAGGCAGATACGCAGTATTTT
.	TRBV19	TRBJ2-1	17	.	CASSPLNPRTTANEQFF	TGTGCCAGTAGTCCACTAAACCCGCGGACTACTGCTAATGAGCAGTTCTTC
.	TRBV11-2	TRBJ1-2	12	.	CASSSPRYGYTF	TGTGCCAGCAGCTCCCCCCGCTATGGCTACACCTTC
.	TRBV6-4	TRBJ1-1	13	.	CASSEGEGVKAFF	TGTGCCAGCAGTGAAGGGGAGGGGGTAAAAGCTTTCTTT
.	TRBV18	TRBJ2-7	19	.	CASSPVRVRTLVGEYEQYF	TGTGCCAGCTCACCGGTTCGTGTCAGGACCCTTGTGGGAGAATACGAGCAGTACTTC
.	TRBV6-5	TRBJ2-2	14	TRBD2	CASSGGAAAGELFF	TGTGCCAGCAGCGGGGGGGCCGCGGCCGGGGAGCTGTTTTTT
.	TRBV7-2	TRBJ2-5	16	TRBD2	CASSFYSGQFQETQYF	TGTGCCAGCAGCTTCTATAGCGGGCAATTTCAAGAGACCCAGTACTTC
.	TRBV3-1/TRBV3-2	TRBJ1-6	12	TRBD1	CAIGQGTSPLHF	TGTGCCATTGGACAGGGGACTTCACCCCTCCACTTT
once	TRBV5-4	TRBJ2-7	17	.	CASSNLLLTGLNYEQYF	TGTGCCAGCAGCAACCTCCTTCTAACAGGCCTAAACTACGAGCAGTACTTC
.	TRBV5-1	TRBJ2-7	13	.	CASNGGTTYEQYF	TGCGCCAGCAATGGTGGCACCACCTACGAGCAGTACTTC
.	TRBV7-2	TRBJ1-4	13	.	CASSRGLEEKLFF	TGTGCCAGCAGCCGAGGACTGGAAGAAAAACTGTTTTTT
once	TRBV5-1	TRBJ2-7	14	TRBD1	CASSPDRVTYEQYF	TGCGCCAGCAGCCCGGACAGGGTCACCTACGAGCAGTACTTC
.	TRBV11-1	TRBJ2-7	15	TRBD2	CASSRSPGGGYEQYF	TGTGCCAGCTCCAGAAGTCCGGGGGGAGGATACGAGCAGTACTTC
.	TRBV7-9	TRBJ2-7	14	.	CASSYGGNQYEQYF	TGTGCCAGCAGCTATGGGGGCAACCAATACGAGCAGTACTTC
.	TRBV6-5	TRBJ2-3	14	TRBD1	CASTPRGQGDTQYF	TGTGCCAGCACCCCGAGGGGACAGGGGGATACGCAGTATTTT
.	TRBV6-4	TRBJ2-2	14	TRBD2	CASSPSGHTGELFF	TGTGCCAGCAGCCCTAGCGGCCACACCGGGGAGCTGTTTTTT
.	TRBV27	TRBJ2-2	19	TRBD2	CASSLLGGGTELNTGELFF	TGTGCCAGCAGTTTATTGGGCGGGGGAACAGAACTAAACACCGGGGAGCTGTTTTTT
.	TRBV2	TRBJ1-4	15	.	CASSESRQNNEKLFF	TGTGCCAGCAGTGAGTCTCGACAGAATAATGAAAAACTGTTTTTT
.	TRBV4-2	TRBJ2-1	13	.	CASSQTRVHEQFF	TGTGCCAGCAGCCAGACTAGGGTGCATGAGCAGTTCTTC
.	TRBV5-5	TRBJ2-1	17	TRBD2	CASSLDTGTSGHNEQFF	TGTGCCAGCAGCTTGGACACCGGGACTAGCGGCCACAATGAGCAGTTCTTC
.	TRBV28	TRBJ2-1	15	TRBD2	CASRLGTSGSQRQFF	TGTGCCAGCAGACTTGGGACTAGCGGGTCTCAAAGGCAGTTCTTC
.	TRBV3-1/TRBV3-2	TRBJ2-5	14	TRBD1	CASSFRTGKETQYF	TGTGCCAGCAGCTTTCGGACAGGGAAAGAGACCCAGTACTTC
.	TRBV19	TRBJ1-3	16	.	CASSTWTAFSGNTIYF	TGTGCCAGTAGTACCTGGACAGCCTTCTCTGGAAACACCATATATTTT
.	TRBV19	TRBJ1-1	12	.	CASKERDTEAFF	TGTGCCAGTAAGGAACGGGACACTGAAGCTTTCTTT
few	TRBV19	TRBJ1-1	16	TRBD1	CASSRTGVFANTEAFF	TGTGCCAGTAGTAGGACAGGCGTATTCGCGAACACTGAAGCTTTCTTT
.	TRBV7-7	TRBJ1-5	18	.	CASSVKLGGPRHNQPQHF	TGTGCTAGCAGCGTCAAACTAGGAGGGCCCCGTCACAATCAGCCCCAGCATTTT
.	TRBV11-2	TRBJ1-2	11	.	CASSSPGGYTF	TGTGCCAGCAGCTCTCCCGGGGGCTACACCTTC
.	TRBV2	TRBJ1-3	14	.	CASSRGGSGNTIYF	TGTGCCAGCAGTAGGGGGGGCTCTGGAAACACCATATATTTT
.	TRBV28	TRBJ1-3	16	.	CASSLRTAGSGNTIYF	TGTGCCAGCAGTCTACGTACCGCAGGATCTGGAAACACCATATATTTT
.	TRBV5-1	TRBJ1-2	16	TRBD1	CASSLASGQGASGYTF	TGCGCCAGCAGCTTGGCTTCGGGACAGGGGGCCTCTGGCTACACCTTC
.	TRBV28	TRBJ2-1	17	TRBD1	CASSLLRGQGVYNEQFF	TGTGCCAGCAGTTTGCTCCGGGGACAGGGGGTGTACAATGAGCAGTTCTTC
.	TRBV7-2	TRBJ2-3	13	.	CASSLGLPDTQYF	TGTGCCAGCAGCCTAGGTCTTCCCGATACGCAGTATTTT
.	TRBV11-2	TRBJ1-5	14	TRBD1	CASSPGTANQPQHF	TGTGCCAGCAGCCCAGGGACAGCGAATCAGCCCCAGCATTTT
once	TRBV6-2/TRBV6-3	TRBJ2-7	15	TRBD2	CASSYSSGGPYEQYF	TGTGCCAGCAGTTACTCCAGCGGGGGGCCCTACGAGCAGTACTTC
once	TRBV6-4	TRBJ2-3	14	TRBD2	CASSLAGGTDTQYF	TGTGCCAGCAGTTTAGCGGGGGGCACAGATACGCAGTATTTT
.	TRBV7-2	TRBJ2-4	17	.	CASSSPGDIIAKNIQYF	TGTGCCAGCAGTTCCCCCGGGGACATAATAGCCAAAAACATTCAGTACTTC
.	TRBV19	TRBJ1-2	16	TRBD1	CASSLIPGQGSYGYTF	TGTGCCAGTAGTCTGATTCCGGGACAGGGGAGCTATGGCTACACCTTC
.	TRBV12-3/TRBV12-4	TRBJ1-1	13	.	CASRGGGGTEAFF	TGTGCCAGCAGAGGGGGTGGAGGAACTGAAGCTTTCTTT